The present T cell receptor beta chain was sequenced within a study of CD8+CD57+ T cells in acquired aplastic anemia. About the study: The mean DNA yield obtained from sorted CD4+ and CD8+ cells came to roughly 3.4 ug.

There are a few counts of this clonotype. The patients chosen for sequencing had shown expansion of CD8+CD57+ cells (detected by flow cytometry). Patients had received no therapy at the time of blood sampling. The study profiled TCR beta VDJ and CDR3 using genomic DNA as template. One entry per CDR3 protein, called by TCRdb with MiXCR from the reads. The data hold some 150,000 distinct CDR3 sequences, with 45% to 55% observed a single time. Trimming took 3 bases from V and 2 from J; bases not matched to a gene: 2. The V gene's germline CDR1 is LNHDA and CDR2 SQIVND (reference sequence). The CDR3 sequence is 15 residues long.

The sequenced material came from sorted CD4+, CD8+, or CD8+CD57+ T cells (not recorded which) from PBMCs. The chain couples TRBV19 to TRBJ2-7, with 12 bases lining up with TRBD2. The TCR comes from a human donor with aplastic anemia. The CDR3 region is CASSMLAGGTYEQYF. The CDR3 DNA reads TGTGCCAGTAGTATGCTAGCGGGAGGGACCTACGAGCAGTACTTC.